The text below deals with one T cell receptor (beta chain). The CDR3 totals 17 residues. Germline V lookup: CDR1 MNHEY, CDR2 SVGEGT. With 1 base removed from V and 6 bases from J, the gap between germline ends came to 22 bases. The data were taken from a study of CD8 T cells in Susac syndrome. Sequencing of TCR beta covered CD8+ and CD4+ T cells obtained from blood. In Susac syndrome patients, recently defined diagnostic criteria for definite or probable disease were met. A quantity of roughly 0.5 to 1 ug RNA underwent reverse transcription using random hexamers. TCRdb reprocessed the immunoSEQ multiplex PCR reads with MiXCR, giving one entry per CDR3 protein. The sample lists about 150,000 distinct CDR3 sequences, 85% to 95% occurring once.

What was sequenced was CD4+ T cells from PBMCs. The chain uses TRBV6-2 or TRBV6-3 and TRBJ2-7; the D gene is possibly TRBD2 (6 bases). This TCR came from a human donor with Susac syndrome. CDR3 bases: TGTGCCAGCAGTTACTTCCCCATCGCGGGGCCCGACCTCGAGCAGTACTTC. This translates into CASSYFPIAGPDLEQYF.